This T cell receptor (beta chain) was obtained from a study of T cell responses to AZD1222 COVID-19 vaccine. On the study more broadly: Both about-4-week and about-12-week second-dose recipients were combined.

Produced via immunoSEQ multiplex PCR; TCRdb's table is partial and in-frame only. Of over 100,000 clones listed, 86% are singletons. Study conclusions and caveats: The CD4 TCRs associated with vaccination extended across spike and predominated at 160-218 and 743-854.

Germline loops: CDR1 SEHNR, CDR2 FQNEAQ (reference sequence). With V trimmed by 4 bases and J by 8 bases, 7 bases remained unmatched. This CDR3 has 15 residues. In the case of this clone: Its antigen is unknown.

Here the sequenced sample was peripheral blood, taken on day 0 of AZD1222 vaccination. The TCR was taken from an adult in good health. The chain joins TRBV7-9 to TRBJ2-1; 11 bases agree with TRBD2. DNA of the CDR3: TGTGCCAGCAGCTCTAGCGGGAGGCGGGTCGATGAGCAGTTCTTC. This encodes CASSSSGRRVDEQFF.